One sample yielded the 25 T cell receptor beta chains listed below, sequenced in a study of CD8 T cells in ankylosing spondylitis. MiXCR was run by TCRdb on the 5' RACE reads, yielding one entry per CDR3 protein. The table shows about 320,000 distinct CDR3 sequences, with roughly 12% occurring only once. The sequencing sample was made of blood, either unsorted or a sorted T cell fraction (not recorded which). These receptor sequences come from a female donor with ankylosing spondylitis or in good health (not recorded which).

In its sample, this clonotype was seen a few times. This chain's CDR3 is CSARDVGGNTEAFF. CDR3 sequence (DNA): TGCAGTGCTAGAGATGTCGGGGGGAACACTGAAGCTTTCTTT. This rearrangement joins TRBV20-1 to TRBJ1-1; TRBD1 is a possible D gene (5 bases). Trimming cost V 0 bases and J 1 base, with 9 bases left between them. The CDR3 covers 14 residues. CDR1 and CDR2 (germline): DFQATT, SNEGSKA (reference sequence).

This clonotype was observed a handful of times. V and J are TRBV5-1 and TRBJ2-5, with 8 bases matching TRBD1. With 2 bases clipped from V and 1 base from J, the junction kept 10 bases outside the gene matches. CDR3 size: 17 residues. The germline V gene encodes CDR1 SGHRS and CDR2 YFSETQ. The CDR3: CASSFDRLGTGQETQYF. The DNA of the CDR3 is TGCGCCAGCAGCTTCGACCGACTCGGGACAGGCCAAGAGACCCAGTACTTC.

The V call is TRBV20-1, the J call TRBJ2-7, with 7 bases that match TRBD2. After removal of 2 bases from V and 1 base from J, the junction contained 8 bases not matched to a gene. This CDR3 region has 15 residues. Germline lookup yields CDR1 DFQATT and CDR2 SNEGSKA (reference sequence). The CDR3 here is CSARSLADPSYEQYF. The CDR3 nucleotides read TGCAGTGCTAGATCCCTAGCGGATCCATCCTACGAGCAGTACTTC.

This clonotype appeared many times. The rearrangement joins TRBV7-2 to TRBJ2-5; no clear D. This CDR3 spans 14 amino acids. The V end lost 1 base, the J end lost 4 bases, and 10 bases lay between the germline ends. CDR1 and CDR2 from the germline V gene are SGHTA and FQGNSA. The CDR3 spells CASSLGGRIETQYF. Here the CDR3 DNA reads TGTGCCAGCAGCTTAGGAGGCCGGATAGAGACCCAGTACTTC.

This clonotype was seen a handful of times. J is TRBJ2-7 and V is TRBV20-1; D is perhaps TRBD1 or TRBD2 (7 bases each). Trimming cost V 0 bases and J 5 bases, with 20 bases left between them. The germline V gene encodes CDR1 DFQATT and CDR2 SNEGSKA (reference sequence). The CDR3 sequence is 16 residues long. In DNA, the CDR3 is TGCAGTGCTAGAGATGAGGGGAGGGGGCCGGTAAACGAGCAGTACTTC. Translation: CSARDEGRGPVNEQYF.

At least ten counts were recorded for this clonotype. This chain uses TRBV7-9 with TRBJ2-1; 7 bases align to TRBD2. The CDR3 length is 15 residues. CDR1 is SEHNR and CDR2 is FQNEAQ in the germline V gene (reference sequence). The V segment lost 6 bases and the J segment 1 base; nucleotides outside the gene matches: 6. The CDR3 loop is CASRRLAGSYNEQFF. CDR3 bases: TGTGCCAGCAGAAGACTAGCTGGTTCCTACAATGAGCAGTTCTTC.

This clonotype was seen just once. The V gene is TRBV10-3, the J gene TRBJ1-2; D gene unclear. This CDR3 contains 13 residues. Trimming shortened V by 11 bases and J by 7 bases, and 20 bases separated the two germline ends. From germline, CDR1 is ENHRY and CDR2 SYGVKD. DNA for the CDR3: TGTGCCGTCTCACCCCTTGGCGACTGTGGCTACACCTTC. Amino acid sequence: CAVSPLGDCGYTF.

This clonotype was recorded many times. The chain is built from TRBV5-1 and TRBJ2-7, with TRBD1 matching 8 bases. Losses at the gene ends were 4 bases for V and 2 bases for J; bases not matched to a gene: 5. CDR1 is SGHRS, CDR2 YFSETQ, per germline. The CDR3 extends over 14 amino acids. CDR3 in amino acids: CASSVGQGAYEQYF. The CDR3 DNA sequence: TGCGCCAGCAGCGTAGGACAGGGCGCCTACGAGCAGTACTTC.

This sequence joins TRBV20-1 and TRBJ2-7; D call uncertain. The germline V and J ends were trimmed by 0 bases and 2 bases, with 8 bases remaining between them. Germline V gene data show CDR1 as DFQATT and CDR2 as SNEGSKA (reference sequence). There are 13 residues in the CDR3. The CDR3: CSARESATYEQYF. CDR3 coding DNA: TGCAGTGCTAGAGAATCGGCTACCTACGAGCAGTACTTC.

This clonotype was found a few times. The chain employs TRBV9 and TRBJ2-2; D uncertain. The germline gives CDR1 SGDLS, CDR2 YYNGEE. V lost 3 bases and J 1 base, leaving 13 bases between the germline ends. CDR3 size: 16 residues. The CDR3 DNA is TGTGCCAGCAGCGAGAGTCTGGGTGGGAACACCGGGGAGCTGTTTTTT. Translation: CASSESLGGNTGELFF.

This sequence joins TRBV6-1 and TRBJ2-1; D is uncertain. The CDR3 is made up of 13 amino acids. Germline CDR1 and CDR2: MNHNS and SASEGT. Trimming pared 5 bases from V and 9 bases from J, leaving 14 bases between. The CDR3 region has the DNA TGTGCCAGCAGTCGACCGAAAACTCCTGAGCAGTTCTTC. This translates into CASSRPKTPEQFF.

This clonotype came up a few times. The chain couples TRBV7-2 to TRBJ2-7; TRBD2 aligns across 12 bases. Germline assignment: CDR1 SGHTA and CDR2 FQGNSA. With V trimmed by 5 bases and J by 7 bases, 6 bases remained unmatched. The CDR3 has 14 amino acids. The CDR3 bases are TGTGCCAGCAGCCAATCAACTAGCGGGAGGGAGCAGTACTTC. Translation: CASSQSTSGREQYF.

In this sample, this clonotype turned up many times. V usage is TRBV20-1 and J usage is TRBJ1-1; the D gene is possibly TRBD1 (5 bases). This CDR3 is 13 amino acids long. V was trimmed by 5 bases and J by 0 bases, leaving 10 bases between them. Germline assignment: CDR1 DFQATT and CDR2 SNEGSKA (reference sequence). DNA of the CDR3: TGCAGTGCTTCGACAGCGGTGAACACTGAAGCTTTCTTT. It encodes CSASTAVNTEAFF.

This clonotype occurred a few times. The chain combines TRBV2 with TRBJ1-6; the D is unclear. CDR1 SNHLY and CDR2 FYNNEI come from the germline V gene. Trimming cost V 11 bases and J 10 bases, with 21 bases left between them. This CDR3 comprises 14 residues. The CDR3: CAGLMGGGSSPLHF. The DNA for the CDR3 is TGTGCCGGACTAATGGGAGGCGGGAGCTCACCCCTCCACTTT.

Remarks on this clonotype: A much larger clone differs from this one at a single base, so this may be a read error. The rearrangement joins TRBV20-1 to TRBJ1-1; 9 bases are a match to TRBD1. This CDR3 comprises 14 residues. Looked up from germline, CDR1 is DFQATT and CDR2 is SNEGSKA (reference sequence). Losses at the gene ends were 5 bases for V and 8 bases for J; bases not matched to a gene: 12. CDR3 region: CSAWDIQTGGEAFF. The CDR3 DNA reads TGCAGTGCTTGGGACATTCAGACAGGGGGAGAAGCTTTCTTT.

As for this clonotype: It may be a read error: a sequence one base away is much more abundant. This rearrangement joins TRBV29-1 to TRBJ2-7, with no clear D. Germline CDR1 reads SQVTM; CDR2 reads ANQGSEA. The CDR3 loop spans 12 amino acids. The CDR3 loop is CTVESGSYEQYF. For the CDR3, the DNA is TGCACCGTTGAATCCGGTTCCTACGAGCAGTACTTC.

This clonotype was recorded many times. The chain recombines TRBV6-1 with TRBJ2-3, with TRBD1 identical over 8 bases. Germline V gene sequence: CDR1 MNHNS, CDR2 SASEGT. V dropped 6 bases and J dropped 0; count of bases not matched to a gene: 8. This CDR3 spans 16 amino acids. The CDR3 loop reads CASSRSGTGSTDTQYF. The CDR3 DNA reads TGTGCCAGCAGCCGCTCCGGGACAGGAAGCACAGATACGCAGTATTTT.

This chain connects TRBV5-4 to TRBJ2-4; a weak D match, TRBD2 (5 bases). V lost 2 bases to trimming and J lost 3 bases, with 12 bases between them. Germline V gene lookup returns CDR1 SGHNT and CDR2 YYREEE (reference sequence). The CDR3 is made up of 15 amino acids. The CDR3 region has the DNA TGTGCCAGCAGCTTAACGGGAATGGACAAAAACATTCAGTACTTC. Amino acid sequence: CASSLTGMDKNIQYF.

This clonotype was detected ten times or more. The V call is TRBV20-1, the J call TRBJ2-1, with 12 bases aligning to TRBD2. V dropped 2 bases and J dropped 8; count of bases not matched to a gene: 7. CDR3 size: 15 residues. Germline CDR1 DFQATT, CDR2 SNEGSKA (reference sequence). CDR3 region: CSARLLAGGSHEQFF. The CDR3 coding sequence is TGCAGTGCTAGATTGCTAGCGGGAGGGTCGCATGAGCAGTTCTTC.

The chain uses TRBV18 and TRBJ2-3; D perhaps matches TRBD2 (6 bases). This CDR3 is 16 amino acids long. Trimming stripped 3 bases from V and 2 bases from J, with 15 bases between. CDR1 is KGHSH, CDR2 LQKENI, per germline. CDR3 in DNA: TGTGCCAGCTCACCCCGGAGGGGAGAATTCACAGATACGCAGTATTTT. Encoded protein: CASSPRRGEFTDTQYF.

This clonotype was found many times. The V gene is TRBV15, the J gene TRBJ1-2, with D perhaps matching TRBD1 (6 bases). CDR1 is LNHNV, CDR2 YYDKDF, per germline (reference sequence). The CDR3 loop spans 12 amino acids. Trimming stripped 4 bases from V and 8 bases from J, with 11 bases between. The CDR3 sequence: CATSNDRSGYTF. CDR3 in DNA: TGTGCCACCAGCAACGACAGGAGCGGCTACACCTTC.

About this clonotype itself: Since a much larger clone is just one base distant, this may be a read error. The chain joins TRBV6-1 to TRBJ1-2; D is possibly TRBD1 (6 bases). The CDR3 consists of 14 residues. The germline V gene encodes CDR1 MNHNS and CDR2 SASEGT. In DNA, the CDR3 is TGTGCCAGCAGGAACAGGGAAAAGAACTATGGCTACCCCTTC. It yields the protein CASRNREKNYGYPF.

This clonotype was observed at least ten times. The chain combines TRBV12-3 or TRBV12-4 with TRBJ1-1; weak D call: TRBD1 (5 bases). The CDR3 runs to 16 residues. V lost 7 bases and J 2 bases, leaving 20 bases between the germline ends. In nucleotides, the CDR3 is TGTGCCAGCAATCCCAGGGTGGCGGGGACTAACACTGAAGCTTTCTTT. As protein: CASNPRVAGTNTEAFF.

This clonotype was seen at least ten times. The chain recombines TRBV20-1 with TRBJ2-7; perhaps TRBD2 as D (5 bases). Germline CDR1 and CDR2: DFQATT and SNEGSKA (reference sequence). V dropped 3 bases and J dropped 4 bases, with 10 bases sitting between them. The CDR3 has 12 residues. The CDR3 spells CSARDLLYEQYF. The CDR3 nucleotides read TGCAGTGCTAGGGACTTACTTTACGAGCAGTACTTC.

This clonotype was recorded at least ten times. This chain joins TRBV18 and TRBJ2-2, with D possibly TRBD1 on 6 matching bases. V was pared by 3 bases and J by 1 base, with 18 bases between. There are 18 residues in the CDR3. Per germline, CDR1 KGHSH and CDR2 LQKENI. The CDR3: CASSPSQMGRGNTGELFF. The DNA for the CDR3 is TGTGCCAGCTCACCCTCACAGATGGGCAGGGGGAACACCGGGGAGCTGTTTTTT.